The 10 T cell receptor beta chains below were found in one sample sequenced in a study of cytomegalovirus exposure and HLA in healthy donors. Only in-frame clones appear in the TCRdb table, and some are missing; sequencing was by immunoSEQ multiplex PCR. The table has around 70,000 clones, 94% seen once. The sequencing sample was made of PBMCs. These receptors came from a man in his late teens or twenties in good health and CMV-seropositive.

CDR3 DNA sequence: TGTGCCAGCAGCTTAACGGTTCCCTCTGGAAACACCATATATTTT. Protein: CASSLTVPSGNTIYF. The V gene is TRBV11-2, the J gene TRBJ1-3; D is undetermined. Germline V gives CDR1 SGHAT, CDR2 FQNNGV. The CDR3 loop spans 15 amino acids. V lost 2 bases and J lost 0, with 8 bases in between.

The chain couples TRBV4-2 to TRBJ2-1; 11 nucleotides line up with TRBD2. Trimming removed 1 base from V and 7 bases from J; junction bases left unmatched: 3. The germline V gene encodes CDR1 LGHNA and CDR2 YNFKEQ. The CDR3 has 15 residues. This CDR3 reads CASSQVASGRNEQFF. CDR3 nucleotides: TGTGCCAGCAGCCAAGTGGCTAGCGGGAGGAATGAGCAGTTCTTC.

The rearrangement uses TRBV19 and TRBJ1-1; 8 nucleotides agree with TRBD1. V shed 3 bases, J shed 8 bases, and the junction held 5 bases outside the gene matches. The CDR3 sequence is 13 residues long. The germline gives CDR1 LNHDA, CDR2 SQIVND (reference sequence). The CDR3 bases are TGTGCCAGTAGTATTGGACCAGGGGGCGAAGCTTTCTTT. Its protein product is CASSIGPGGEAFF.

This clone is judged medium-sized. CDR3 residues: CSVPWREGNTDTQYF. CDR3 nucleotides: TGCAGCGTTCCATGGCGGGAGGGGAACACAGATACGCAGTATTTT. V and J are TRBV29-1 and TRBJ2-3, with 9 nucleotides matching TRBD2. There are 15 residues in the CDR3. Germline CDR1 and CDR2: SQVTM and ANQGSEA. The J segment lost 2 bases and the V segment lost 5 bases, leaving 8 bases of the junction unmatched.

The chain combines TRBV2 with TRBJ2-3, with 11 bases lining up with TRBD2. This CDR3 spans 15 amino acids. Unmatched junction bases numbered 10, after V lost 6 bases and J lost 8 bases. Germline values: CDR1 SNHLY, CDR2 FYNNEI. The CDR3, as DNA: TGTGCCAGCAGCGGGGGACTAGCGGATACTGGTACGCAGTATTTT. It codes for CASSGGLADTGTQYF.

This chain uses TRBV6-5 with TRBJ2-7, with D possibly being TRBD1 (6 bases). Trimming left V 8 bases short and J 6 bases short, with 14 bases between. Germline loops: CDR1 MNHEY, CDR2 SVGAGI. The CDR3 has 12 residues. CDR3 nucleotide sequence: TGTGCCAGCCTCAGGGGTTGTTGCGAGCAGTACTTC. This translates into CASLRGCCEQYF.

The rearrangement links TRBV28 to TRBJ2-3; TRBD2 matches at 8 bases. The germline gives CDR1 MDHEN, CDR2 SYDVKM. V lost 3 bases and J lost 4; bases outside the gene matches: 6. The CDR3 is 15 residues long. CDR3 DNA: TGTGCCAGCAGTTTCGCGGGGGGACGCTCAGATACGCAGTATTTT. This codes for CASSFAGGRSDTQYF. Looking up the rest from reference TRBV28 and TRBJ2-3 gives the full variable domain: DVKVTQSSRYLVKRTGEKVFLECVQDMDHENMFWYRQDPGLGLRLIYFSYDVKMKEKGDIPEGYSVSREKKERFSLILESASTNQTSMYLCASSFAGGRSDTQYFGPGTRLTVL.

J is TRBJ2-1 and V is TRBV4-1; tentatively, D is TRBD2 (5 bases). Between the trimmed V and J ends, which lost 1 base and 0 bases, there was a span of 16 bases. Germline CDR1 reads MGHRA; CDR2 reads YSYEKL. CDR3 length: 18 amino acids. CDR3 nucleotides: TGCGCCAGCAGCCAAGCTTTGAGGGCTCCAAGCTCCTACAATGAGCAGTTCTTC. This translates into CASSQALRAPSSYNEQFF.

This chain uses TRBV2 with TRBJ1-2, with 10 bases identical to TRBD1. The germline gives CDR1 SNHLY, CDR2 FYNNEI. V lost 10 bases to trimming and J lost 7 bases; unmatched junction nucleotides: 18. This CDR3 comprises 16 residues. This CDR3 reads CATQTTPGQGIGGYTF. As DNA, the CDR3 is TGTGCCACCCAAACCACCCCGGGACAGGGGATCGGTGGCTACACCTTC.

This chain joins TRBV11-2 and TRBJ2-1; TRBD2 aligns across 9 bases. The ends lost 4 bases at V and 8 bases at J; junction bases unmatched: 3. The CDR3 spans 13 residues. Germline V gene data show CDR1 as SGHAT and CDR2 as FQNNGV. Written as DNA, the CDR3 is TGTGCCAGCAGCTCGGGACTAGCCGATGAGCAGTTCTTC. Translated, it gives CASSSGLADEQFF.